The 28 T cell receptor beta chains reported below all come from one sample, sequenced in a study of T cell repertoires in cytomegalovirus infection. These receptors are not linked to any known antigen. MiXCR was run by TCRdb on the reads, yielding one entry per CDR3 protein. The sample shows about 570,000 distinct CDR3 sequences, about 40% of them seen only once. Sequencing used cultured PBMCs, obtained from culture after CMV antigen stimulation. The origin of the receptors is a human donor in good health (CMV status not recorded). Some clones in this sample may be carry-over from other donors' samples.

This clonotype has just a few counts. This chain uses TRBV4-1 with TRBJ2-5, with 11 bases lining up with TRBD1. The CDR3 sequence is 19 residues long. Germline V gene data show CDR1 as MGHRA and CDR2 as YSYEKL. Trimming took 0 bases from V and 4 from J; bases not matched to a gene: 13. The CDR3 DNA is TGCGCCAGCAGCCAAGATGGGACAGGGGGGACCAATTACCGAGAGACCCAGTACTTC. Translated: CASSQDGTGGTNYRETQYF.

This rearrangement joins TRBV28 to TRBJ2-7; the match to TRBD1 covers 8 bases. This CDR3 comprises 15 residues. The V and J ends lost 7 bases and 4 bases, in that order; junction bases with no gene match: 12. CDR1 and CDR2 from the germline V gene are MDHEN and SYDVKM. CDR3 nucleotide sequence: TGTGCCAGCACCATGCGGAGGACAGGGATGTACGAGCAGTACTTC. Residues: CASTMRRTGMYEQYF.

The genes are TRBV12-3 or TRBV12-4 and TRBJ1-1; TRBD1 is a possible D gene (5 bases). V shed 3 bases and J shed 6 bases, with 20 bases lying between them. The CDR3 extends over 16 amino acids. CDR3 in amino acids: CASSFGSLPQVAEAFF. Here the CDR3 DNA reads TGTGCCAGCAGTTTTGGGTCCCTGCCACAGGTCGCTGAAGCTTTCTTT.

The chain carries TRBV6-1 and TRBJ2-2; D might be TRBD1 (5 bases). The CDR3 is 15 amino acids. Trimming cost V 4 bases and J 0 bases, with 9 bases left between them. Germline CDR1 reads MNHNS; CDR2 reads SASEGT. CDR3 protein: CASSAGHANTGELFF. The CDR3 DNA follows: TGTGCCAGCAGTGCAGGACACGCGAACACCGGGGAGCTGTTTTTT.

This sequence joins TRBV7-4 and TRBJ1-1; TRBD1 might be the D (5 bases). Germline CDR1 SGHVT, CDR2 SQSDAQ. V was shortened by 1 base and J by 6 bases, with 21 bases between the two germline ends. The CDR3 runs to 17 residues. The CDR3 DNA follows: TGTGCCAGCAGCTTAGGAGGGGCGCAAGTGACGGGGTCTGAAGCTTTCTTT. Translated, it gives CASSLGGAQVTGSEAFF.

The chain recombines TRBV7-2 with TRBJ1-4, with D tentatively TRBD1 (6 bases). V was pared by 0 bases and J by 8 bases, with 10 bases between. This CDR3 has 14 amino acids. Germline V lookup: CDR1 SGHTA, CDR2 FQGNSA. The CDR3 nucleotides read TGTGCCAGCAGCTTAGCCCAGGGGAAAGAAAAACTGTTTTTT. Amino acids: CASSLAQGKEKLFF.

This clonotype was counted many times. This chain links TRBV7-2 with TRBJ2-1; 9 bases fit TRBD2. Germline V gene lookup returns CDR1 SGHTA and CDR2 FQGNSA. V shed 5 bases, J shed 9 bases, and the junction held 14 bases outside the gene matches. The CDR3 runs 16 residues. The CDR3 loop is CASSPNVAGVGGEQFF. In DNA, the CDR3 is TGTGCCAGCAGCCCCAATGTAGCGGGAGTGGGTGGTGAGCAGTTCTTC. Combining the CDR3 with reference TRBV7-2 and TRBJ2-1 gives the whole variable domain GAGVSQSPSNKVTEKGKDVELRCDPISGHTALYWYRQSLGQGLEFLIYFQGNSAPDKSGLPSDRFSAERTGGSVSTLTIQRTQQEDSAVYLCASSPNVAGVGGEQFFGPGTRLTVL.

V gene TRBV27 combines with J gene TRBJ2-3; 7 bases are shared with TRBD2. CDR1 MNHEY and CDR2 SMNVEV come from the germline V gene (reference sequence). The CDR3 totals 16 residues. Trimming at V came to 0 bases and at J to 4 bases, leaving 7 bases not matched to a gene. The CDR3 region is CASSLSTSPPSDTQYF. In DNA form, the CDR3 reads TGTGCCAGCAGTTTATCGACTAGCCCGCCGTCAGATACGCAGTATTTT.

In this sample, this clonotype turned up a few times. The chain couples TRBV7-8 to TRBJ2-1, with 7 bases fitting TRBD1. The V segment lost 5 bases and the J segment 5 bases; nucleotides outside the gene matches: 9. Per the germline V gene, CDR1 is SGHVS and CDR2 is FQNEAQ. CDR3 length: 15 amino acids. CDR3 nucleotide sequence: TGTGCCAGCAGCCTTCGGGACAGACTCAACAATGAGCAGTTCTTC. Protein: CASSLRDRLNNEQFF.

The CDR3: CAISESRANTEAFF. CDR3 coding DNA: TGTGCCATCAGTGAGTCGAGGGCGAACACTGAAGCTTTCTTT. The V gene is TRBV10-3, the J gene TRBJ1-1; D gene unclear. The CDR3 contains 14 residues. V was pared by 0 bases and J by 1 base, with 6 bases between. Germline CDR1 and CDR2: ENHRY and SYGVKD.

This clonotype was detected once. The J gene is TRBJ2-7, the V gene TRBV6-2 or TRBV6-3, with TRBD1 as a possible D gene (6 bases). Trimming pared 10 bases from V and 3 bases from J, leaving 10 bases between. The V gene's germline CDR1 is MNHEY and CDR2 SVGEGT. This CDR3 has 11 residues. DNA for the CDR3: TGTGCCACAGAGGACAGCTACGAGCAGTACTTC. This encodes CATEDSYEQYF.

The rearrangement joins TRBV5-1 to TRBJ2-3; D is unresolved. V was clipped by 4 bases and J by 6 bases, with 18 bases between them. Germline V CDR1 and CDR2: SGHRS, YFSETQ. The CDR3 contains 15 residues. The chain's CDR3 is CASSPEVGIEDTQYF. Here the CDR3 DNA reads TGCGCCAGCAGCCCCGAGGTGGGGATTGAGGATACGCAGTATTTT.

The V and J genes are TRBV12-3 or TRBV12-4 and TRBJ1-5; D not certain. V lost 6 bases to trimming and J lost 9 bases, with 9 bases between them. CDR3 length: 11 residues. The CDR3 DNA is TGTGCCAGCAGCAAATTTGGGCCCCAGCATTTT. Protein product: CASSKFGPQHF.

The chain joins TRBV27 to TRBJ1-1, with D unclear. Deletions cut 5 bases from V and 4 bases from J, with 11 bases between. CDR1 is MNHEY, CDR2 SMNVEV, per germline (reference sequence). The CDR3 contains 13 residues. The chain's CDR3 is CASSLLGATEAFF. In nucleotides, the CDR3 is TGTGCCAGCAGTCTCCTCGGCGCCACTGAAGCTTTCTTT.

This clonotype has a count of ten or more. V usage is TRBV7-8 and J usage is TRBJ2-1, with D hard to call. V dropped 4 bases and J dropped 7 bases, with 23 bases sitting between them. The CDR3 is made up of 17 amino acids. Looked up from germline, CDR1 is SGHVS and CDR2 is FQNEAQ. The DNA for the CDR3 is TGTGCCAGCAGCTCACCTTCCCTCAGTATCGGCTCAAATGAGCAGTTCTTC. It specifies CASSSPSLSIGSNEQFF.

In this sample, this clonotype turned up a few times. The chain recombines TRBV6-2 or TRBV6-3 with TRBJ2-5, with TRBD2 as a possible D gene (6 bases). The CDR3 covers 16 residues. The germline V and J ends were trimmed by 0 bases and 5 bases, with 16 bases remaining between them. Germline V lookup: CDR1 MNHEY, CDR2 SVGEGT. The CDR3 sequence is CASSYSRRDRGETQYF. CDR3 in DNA: TGTGCCAGCAGTTACTCCAGGAGGGATCGAGGGGAGACCCAGTACTTC.

This clonotype was counted only a few times. V and J are TRBV5-4 and TRBJ2-7; TRBD2 matches at 8 bases. With V trimmed by 3 bases and J by 5 bases, 13 bases remained unmatched. The CDR3 length is 16 residues. The V gene's germline CDR1 is SGHNT and CDR2 YYREEE (reference sequence). The chain's CDR3 is CASSSKGGGRRDEQYF. The CDR3 DNA reads as TGTGCCAGCAGCTCGAAAGGAGGCGGGAGGCGCGACGAGCAGTACTTC.

This clonotype has just a few counts. V usage is TRBV7-2 and J usage is TRBJ1-1; D remains unclear. V was shortened by 3 bases and J by 5 bases, with 16 bases between the two germline ends. Per germline, CDR1 SGHTA and CDR2 FQGNSA. CDR3 length: 15 amino acids. CDR3 DNA: TGTGCCAGCAGCTTTTCGGTCCTGCGGGGTACTGAAGCTTTCTTT. The encoded protein is CASSFSVLRGTEAFF.

The chain recombines TRBV28 with TRBJ2-5; D could derive from TRBD1 or TRBD2 (5 bases each). Per the germline V gene, CDR1 is MDHEN and CDR2 is SYDVKM. The CDR3 length is 13 residues. V lost 7 bases, J lost 5 bases, and 14 bases lay in between. The CDR3 bases are TGTGCCAGCACCCCCCCGGGGCACGAGACCCAGTACTTC. It codes for CASTPPGHETQYF.

The chain carries TRBV7-4 and TRBJ2-2; the D is unclear. Germline V gene lookup returns CDR1 SGHVT and CDR2 SQSDAQ. This CDR3 region has 12 residues. Trimming removed 5 bases at V and 6 bases at J, with 7 bases between. The CDR3: CASSRSAGELFF. The CDR3 DNA reads as TGTGCCAGCAGCCGGTCGGCCGGGGAGCTGTTTTTT.

The chain is built from TRBV4-3 and TRBJ1-4; perhaps TRBD1 as D (5 bases). CDR3 length: 16 amino acids. Germline loops: CDR1 LGHNA, CDR2 YSLEER. V was cut by 1 base and J by 8 bases, with 17 bases left in between. CDR3 in DNA: TGCGCCAGCAGCCAAGGACCGGGACGCCGTTCGGAAAAACTGTTTTTT. Its translation is CASSQGPGRRSEKLFF.

This CDR3 is CASTRYTAGGTTQYF. The CDR3 DNA sequence: TGTGCCAGCACCCGATATACCGCGGGAGGTACGACCCAGTACTTC. This rearrangement joins TRBV2 to TRBJ2-5; TRBD2 matches 8 bases. J gave up 7 bases and V 7 bases, and 14 bases lay outside the gene matches. Looked up from germline, CDR1 is SNHLY and CDR2 is FYNNEI. This CDR3 is built from 15 residues.

This chain links TRBV6-1 with TRBJ2-3, with D maybe TRBD2 (6 bases). The CDR3 extends over 15 amino acids. Trimming removed 1 base at V and 6 bases at J, with 14 bases between. Looked up from germline, CDR1 is MNHNS and CDR2 is SASEGT. This chain's CDR3 is CASSEGWGEDDTQYF. The CDR3, as DNA: TGTGCCAGCAGTGAAGGATGGGGGGAAGACGATACGCAGTATTTT.

This clonotype has a handful of counts. This sequence joins TRBV7-2 and TRBJ1-5; D call uncertain. The CDR3 is 15 residues long. Germline V gene sequence: CDR1 SGHTA, CDR2 FQGNSA. V lost 0 bases and J lost 3, with 9 bases in between. Written as DNA, the CDR3 is TGTGCCAGCAGCTTAGCGTCGAGGGACAATCAGCCCCAGCATTTT. Translated, it gives CASSLASRDNQPQHF.

The chain combines TRBV28 with TRBJ1-5; 7 nucleotides align to TRBD1. J lost 7 bases, V lost 8 bases, and 8 bases had no gene match. The CDR3 is 13 residues long. The V gene's germline CDR1 is MDHEN and CDR2 SYDVKM. CDR3 protein: CASGRDSGQPQHF. The CDR3 bases are TGTGCCAGCGGAAGGGACAGCGGGCAGCCCCAGCATTTT. The full variable domain, rest sourced from reference TRBV28 and TRBJ1-5, is DVKVTQSSRYLVKRTGEKVFLECVQDMDHENMFWYRQDPGLGLRLIYFSYDVKMKEKGDIPEGYSVSREKKERFSLILESASTNQTSMYLCASGRDSGQPQHFGDGTRLSIL.

The J gene is TRBJ2-7, the V gene TRBV6-1; 10 bases fit TRBD2. CDR3 size: 16 residues. V lost 4 bases to trimming and J lost 2 bases; unmatched junction nucleotides: 8. In germline, CDR1 is MNHNS, CDR2 SASEGT. CDR3 DNA sequence: TGTGCCAGCAGTGGGCGATATAGCGGGAGGCCCTACGAGCAGTACTTC. Translated, it gives CASSGRYSGRPYEQYF.

This clonotype was seen just once. V and J are TRBV29-1 and TRBJ2-3; maybe TRBD2 (6 bases). This CDR3 spans 11 amino acids. Germline lookup yields CDR1 SQVTM and CDR2 ANQGSEA. V shed 7 bases and J shed 7 bases, with 12 bases lying between them. CDR3 DNA: TGCAGCGCCCCGGCGGGGAATACGCAGTATTTT. Protein sequence: CSAPAGNTQYF.

The V and J genes are TRBV2 and TRBJ2-5, with D perhaps matching TRBD2 (5 bases). The CDR3 sequence is 15 residues long. Germline CDR1 and CDR2: SNHLY and FYNNEI. Trimming cost V 5 bases and J 0 bases, with 13 bases left between them. The CDR3 nucleotides read TGTGCCAGCAGTATAAGCGGTTGGTACCAAGAGACCCAGTACTTC. This sequence encodes CASSISGWYQETQYF.